This TCR beta chain stems from a study of CD8 T cells in Susac syndrome. The authors sequenced TCR beta from blood CD8+ and CD4+ T cells. Relapsing-remitting disease, either stable or active, was present in the multiple sclerosis controls, who were treatment-naive patients. When the RNA was reverse transcribed, random hexamers were used with an input of 0.5 to 1 ug. TCR beta CDR3 was amplified by immunoSEQ covering 54 Vbeta and 13 Jbeta. TCRdb redid the calling of the immunoSEQ multiplex PCR reads with MiXCR, one entry per CDR3 protein. The repertoire has some 100,000 distinct CDR3 sequences, just under 95% of them found once; the top ten carry 0.093%. The CDR3 is 16 residues long. Trimming took 1 base from V and 6 from J; bases not matched to a gene: 10.

Source material: CD4+ T cells from PBMCs. This TCR came from a human donor with multiple sclerosis. This chain uses TRBV12-3 or TRBV12-4 with TRBJ2-5; 8 nucleotides align to TRBD2. CDR3: CASSLGLAGGAKTQYF. CDR3 coding DNA: TGTGCCAGCAGTTTAGGCCTGGCCGGGGGGGCGAAGACCCAGTACTTC.